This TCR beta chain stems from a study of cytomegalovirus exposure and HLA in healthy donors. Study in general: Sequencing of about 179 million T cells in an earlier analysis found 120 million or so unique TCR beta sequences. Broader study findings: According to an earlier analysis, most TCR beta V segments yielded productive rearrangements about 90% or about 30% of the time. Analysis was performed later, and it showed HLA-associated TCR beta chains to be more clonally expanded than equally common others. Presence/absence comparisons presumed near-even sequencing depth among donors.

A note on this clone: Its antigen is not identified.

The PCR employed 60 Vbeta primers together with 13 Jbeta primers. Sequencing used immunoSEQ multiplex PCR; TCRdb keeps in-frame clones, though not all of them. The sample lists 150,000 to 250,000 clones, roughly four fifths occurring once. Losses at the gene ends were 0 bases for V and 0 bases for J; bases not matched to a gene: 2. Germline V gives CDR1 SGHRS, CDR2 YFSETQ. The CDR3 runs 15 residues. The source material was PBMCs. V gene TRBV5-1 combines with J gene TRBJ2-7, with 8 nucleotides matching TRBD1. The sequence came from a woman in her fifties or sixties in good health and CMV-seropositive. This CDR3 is CASSLVTGVSYEQYF. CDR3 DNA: TGCGCCAGCAGCTTGGTGACAGGGGTCTCCTACGAGCAGTACTTC.